This T cell receptor beta chain was profiled in a study of blood T cell repertoires in COVID-19. Background on the study: COVID-19 samples collected from the United States, Italy and Spain covered acute and convalescent phases.

Assay used: immunoSEQ multiplex PCR; TCRdb lists only in-frame clones, some missing. The repertoire holds roughly 87,000 clones, under 85% seen once, with about 2% in the top ten. Germline-derived CDR1 and CDR2 are LNHDA and SQIVND (reference sequence). V shed 4 bases and J shed 4 bases, with 5 bases lying between them. There are 12 residues in the CDR3. The specimen sequenced was peripheral blood. V and J are TRBV19 and TRBJ1-5, with no clear D. The source is a woman in her seventies with acute or convalescent COVID-19. The CDR3 reads CASSTQNQPQHF. As DNA, the CDR3 is TGTGCCAGTAGTACCCAAAATCAGCCCCAGCATTTT.